This T cell receptor (beta chain) was sequenced in a study of blood T cell repertoires in COVID-19. The method was immunoSEQ multiplex PCR; TCRdb's version includes in-frame clones alone and lacks a portion of them. Of roughly 380,000 clones in the sample, around 87% were seen once. This CDR3 comprises 14 residues. The germline V gene encodes CDR1 SNHLY and CDR2 FYNNEI. V lost 3 bases, J lost 7 bases, and 13 bases lay in between. This clone was seen a handful of times. The clonotype comes from a man aged 30-40 years who had recovered from COVID-19. The chain couples TRBV2 to TRBJ2-1; weak D call: TRBD1 (7 bases). The sample taken for sequencing was PBMCs or T cells enriched from blood (not recorded which). Here the CDR3 DNA reads TGTGCCAGCAGTGAGGAGGGACAGCATAATGAGCAGTTCTTC. This translates into CASSEEGQHNEQFF.